Listed here are 22 T cell receptor beta chains from one sample, sequenced in a study of shared clonotypes between healthy human individuals. The table came from immunoSEQ multiplex PCR; TCRdb's copy has only in-frame clones and leaves some out. Seen here are some 2.3 million clones, just over 90% observed once, and the top ten hold 0.35% to 0.5%. The sample was naive CD4+ T cells from PBMCs. This sample's subset: CD45RA+ positively selected. Receptors originate from a man younger than 35 in good health. Some clones in this sample may be carry-over from other donors' samples.

The chain is built from TRBV15 and TRBJ2-3; D not resolved. Trimming cost V 2 bases and J 3 bases, with 18 bases left between them. The CDR3 totals 17 residues. The V gene's germline CDR1 is LNHNV and CDR2 YYDKDF (reference sequence). CDR3 coding DNA: TGTGCCACCAGCAGATCAACAAACACGGGTGGAACAGATACGCAGTATTTT. Its protein is CATSRSTNTGGTDTQYF.

Concerning this clone: Other DNA sequences in the same sample also yield this CDR3. The chain employs TRBV11-3 and TRBJ2-5; TRBD2 aligns across 7 bases. V lost 5 bases to trimming and J lost 3 bases; unmatched junction nucleotides: 6. CDR3 length equals 14 residues. Germline CDR1 reads SGHNT; CDR2 reads YENEEA. The CDR3 sequence is CASSPGGGEETQYF. CDR3 sequence (DNA): TGTGCCAGCAGCCCCGGGGGAGGGGAAGAGACCCAGTACTTC. Filled out from reference TRBV11-3 and TRBJ2-5, the complete variable domain reads EAGVVQSPRYKIIEKKQPVAFWCNPISGHNTLYWYLQNLGQGPELLIRYENEEAVDDSQLPKDRFSAERLKGVDSTLKIQPAELGDSAVYLCASSPGGGEETQYFGPGTRLLVL.

The chain combines TRBV5-6 with TRBJ2-2; perhaps TRBD1 as D (6 bases). This CDR3 comprises 14 residues. V lost 4 bases, J lost 4 bases, and 11 bases lay in between. Germline CDR1 SGHDT, CDR2 YYEEEE. The CDR3 protein is CASSHRVRTGELFF. The CDR3 region has the DNA TGTGCCAGCAGCCACAGGGTTCGCACCGGGGAGCTGTTTTTT.

The gene calls are TRBV5-8 and TRBJ2-3; possible D gene TRBD2, 5 bases. CDR1 is SGHTS and CDR2 is YDEGEE in the germline V gene. The CDR3 extends over 14 amino acids. With 1 base removed from V and 4 bases from J, the gap between germline ends came to 10 bases. CDR3 sequence reads: CASSLYRDPDTQYF. The CDR3 DNA follows: TGTGCCAGCAGCTTGTACCGGGATCCAGATACGCAGTATTTT.

V and J are TRBV6-1 and TRBJ1-5; 9 bases line up with TRBD1. The V segment lost 8 bases and the J segment 4 bases; nucleotides outside the gene matches: 6. The CDR3 is 14 residues long. CDR1 and CDR2 from the germline V gene are MNHNS and SASEGT. The CDR3 reads CASQDRGWNQPQHF. CDR3 DNA: TGTGCCAGCCAGGACAGGGGTTGGAATCAGCCCCAGCATTTT.

The chain joins TRBV6-5 to TRBJ1-2; 7 nucleotides align to TRBD1. From germline, CDR1 is MNHEY and CDR2 SVGAGI. V gave up 8 bases and J gave up 4 bases; unmatched junction bases: 4. This CDR3 is 12 amino acids long. The CDR3 bases are TGTGCCAGCCGGGACAGTGCCTATGGCTACACCTTC. Translating it yields CASRDSAYGYTF.

The chain couples TRBV7-2 to TRBJ2-5; no definite D call. V lost 3 bases to trimming and J lost 3 bases, with 11 bases between them. The CDR3 is made up of 14 amino acids. Germline values: CDR1 SGHTA, CDR2 FQGNSA. The DNA of the CDR3 is TGTGCCAGCAGCTTTAGAGACGTCAAAGAGACCCAGTACTTC. This encodes CASSFRDVKETQYF.

To note about this clone: At one boundary the junction diverges from the germline segment, which might be a read error. The chain combines TRBV5-4 with TRBJ2-5; D could derive from TRBD1 or TRBD2 (5 bases each). Germline CDR1 is SGHNT and CDR2 is YYREEE (reference sequence). This CDR3 has 15 amino acids. The CDR3 spells CASSLGTANQETQYF. CDR3 nucleotide sequence: TGTGCCAGCAGTTTGGGGACGGCAAACCAAGAGACCCAGTACTTC.

The chain combines TRBV6-1 with TRBJ1-1; unclear D gene. V lost 2 bases, J lost 4 bases, and 8 bases lay in between. Germline V lookup: CDR1 MNHNS, CDR2 SASEGT. The CDR3 consists of 13 residues. CDR3 sequence (DNA): TGTGCCAGCAGTGAAAACCTCTCCACTGAAGCTTTCTTT. Amino acid sequence: CASSENLSTEAFF.

The V call is TRBV18, the J call TRBJ2-5; 10 nucleotides line up with TRBD1. Trimming took 2 bases from V and 5 from J; bases not matched to a gene: 5. CDR3 size: 15 residues. Germline V gives CDR1 KGHSH, CDR2 LQKENI. CDR3 bases: TGTGCCAGCTCACCATCGGGACAGGGGACGGAGACCCAGTACTTC. It encodes CASSPSGQGTETQYF.

This chain joins TRBV7-3 and TRBJ2-3; D gene unclear. Per the germline V gene, CDR1 is SGHTA and CDR2 is FQGTGA. Trimming took off 1 base at V and 7 bases at J, with 9 bases between the two ends. The CDR3 sequence is 13 residues long. In DNA, the CDR3 is TGTGCCAGCAGCTTAAATGGGCAAAATACGCAGTATTTT. Residues: CASSLNGQNTQYF.

The sample holds one count of this clone. This CDR3 reads CASSNGLAGSNEQFF. CDR3 nucleotide sequence: TGCGCCAGCAGCAACGGACTAGCGGGAAGCAATGAGCAGTTCTTC. The genes are TRBV5-1 and TRBJ2-1; 12 bases agree with TRBD2. The germline gives CDR1 SGHRS, CDR2 YFSETQ. Trimming took 4 bases from V and 6 from J; bases not matched to a gene: 5. This CDR3 contains 15 residues.

V gene TRBV7-3 combines with J gene TRBJ2-1, with D uncertain. Germline lookup yields CDR1 SGHTA and CDR2 FQGTGA. Between the trimmed V and J ends, which lost 2 bases and 10 bases, there was a span of 12 bases. CDR3 length: 13 residues. The CDR3 coding sequence is TGTGCCAGCAGCTTATACCCCGGACGGGAGCAGTTCTTC. It translates to CASSLYPGREQFF.

In the case of this clone: This sample also contains other DNA sequences that code for the same CDR3. The rearrangement joins TRBV28 to TRBJ1-2, with 8 bases identical to TRBD1. V was clipped by 2 bases and J by 4 bases; unmatched bases: 3. Germline CDR1 MDHEN, CDR2 SYDVKM. This CDR3 is built from 14 residues. The CDR3 nucleotides read TGTGCCAGCAGTTTACAGGGGGCTGGCTATGGCTACACCTTC. It translates to CASSLQGAGYGYTF.

This clone occurred once. The chain links TRBV10-3 to TRBJ1-2, with 9 bases aligning to TRBD1. With V trimmed by 6 bases and J by 2 bases, 13 bases remained unmatched. Germline lookup yields CDR1 ENHRY and CDR2 SYGVKD. The CDR3 runs to 17 residues. In DNA, the CDR3 is TGTGCCATCAGCGGGGACGTGGGACAGGGACTAAACTATGGCTACACCTTC. It encodes CAISGDVGQGLNYGYTF.

A word on this clone: Within the sample, other DNA sequences also encode this same CDR3. V usage is TRBV2 and J usage is TRBJ1-5, with 11 bases fitting TRBD1. The ends lost 6 bases at V and 4 bases at J; junction bases unmatched: 5. This CDR3 is built from 15 residues. Germline CDR1 reads SNHLY; CDR2 reads FYNNEI. The CDR3 region has the DNA TGTGCCAGCAGGGGGACAGGGGGTGGGAATCAGCCCCAGCATTTT. As protein: CASRGTGGGNQPQHF.

The chain employs TRBV27 and TRBJ2-1, with TRBD2 matching over 13 bases. The V and J ends lost 6 bases and 6 bases, in that order; junction bases with no gene match: 5. This CDR3 contains 15 residues. From germline, CDR1 is MNHEY and CDR2 SMNVEV (reference sequence). The DNA of the CDR3 is TGTGCCAGCAGGCCGAGGACTAGCGGGGGCAATGAGCAGTTCTTC. It specifies CASRPRTSGGNEQFF.

This rearrangement joins TRBV28 to TRBJ2-1; a possible D gene is TRBD1 (7 bases). Germline CDR1 MDHEN, CDR2 SYDVKM. The CDR3 is 12 amino acids. Trimming shortened V by 3 bases and J by 10 bases, and 10 bases separated the two germline ends. The CDR3 protein is CASSFQGGEQFF. Written as DNA, the CDR3 is TGTGCCAGCAGTTTCCAGGGGGGCGAGCAGTTCTTC.

This clone was seen a single time. V usage is TRBV5-4 and J usage is TRBJ2-3, with D unresolved. The CDR3 covers 16 residues. Per germline, CDR1 SGHNT and CDR2 YYREEE (reference sequence). Trimming took 1 base from V and 1 from J, leaving 13 bases between them. CDR3 coding DNA: TGTGCCAGCAGCTTGCGCGGTGACTCACGCACAGATACGCAGTATTTT. It codes for CASSLRGDSRTDTQYF.

The chain couples TRBV9 to TRBJ1-3; D not resolved. The CDR3 sequence is 15 residues long. Trimming left V 1 base short and J 0 bases short, with 8 bases between. CDR1 and CDR2 (germline): SGDLS, YYNGEE. The CDR3 DNA sequence: TGTGCCAGCAGCGTAACTTACGGCTCTGGAAACACCATATATTTT. It is translated as CASSVTYGSGNTIYF.

This clone was observed a single time. J is TRBJ2-7 and V is TRBV4-1; TRBD2 matches 14 bases. The germline CDR1 and CDR2 sequences are MGHRA and YSYEKL. V was clipped by 0 bases and J by 9 bases; unmatched bases: 4. There are 15 residues in the CDR3. In DNA, the CDR3 is TGCGCCAGCAGCCAAGAGACTAGCGGGAGGGCCCGGCAGTACTTC. Amino acids: CASSQETSGRARQYF.

Notes on this clone: The identical CDR3 is also encoded by other nucleotide sequences in the sample. The genes are TRBV7-9 and TRBJ2-7; no clear D gene. Between the trimmed V and J ends, which lost 3 bases and 0 bases, there was a span of 6 bases. CDR3 length: 13 amino acids. Germline V gene data show CDR1 as SEHNR and CDR2 as FQNEAQ (reference sequence). For the CDR3, the DNA is TGTGCCAGCAGCTTGAAGGGCTCCTACGAGCAGTACTTC. As protein: CASSLKGSYEQYF.